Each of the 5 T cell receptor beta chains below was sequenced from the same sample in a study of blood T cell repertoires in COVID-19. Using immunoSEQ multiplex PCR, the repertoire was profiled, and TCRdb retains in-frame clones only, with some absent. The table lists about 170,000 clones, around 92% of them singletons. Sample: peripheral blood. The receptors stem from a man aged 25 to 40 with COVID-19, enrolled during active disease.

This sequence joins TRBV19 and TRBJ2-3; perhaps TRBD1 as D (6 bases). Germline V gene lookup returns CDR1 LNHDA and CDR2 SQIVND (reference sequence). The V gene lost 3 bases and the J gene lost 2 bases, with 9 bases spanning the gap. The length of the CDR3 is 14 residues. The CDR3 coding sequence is TGTGCCAGTAGTATCGGACAGACCACAGATACGCAGTATTTT. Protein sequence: CASSIGQTTDTQYF.

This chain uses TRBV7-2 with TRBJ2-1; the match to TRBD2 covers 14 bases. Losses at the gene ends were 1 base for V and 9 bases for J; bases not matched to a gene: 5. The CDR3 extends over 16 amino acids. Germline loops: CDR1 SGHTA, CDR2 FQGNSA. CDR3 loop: CASSLVGTSGSGEQFF. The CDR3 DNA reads TGTGCCAGCAGCTTAGTTGGGACTAGCGGGAGTGGTGAGCAGTTCTTC.

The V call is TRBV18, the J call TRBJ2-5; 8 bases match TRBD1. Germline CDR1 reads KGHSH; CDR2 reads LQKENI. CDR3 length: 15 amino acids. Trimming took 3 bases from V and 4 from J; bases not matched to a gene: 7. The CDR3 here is CASSPRDRLRETQYF. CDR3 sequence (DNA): TGTGCCAGCTCACCCCGGGACAGGTTGAGAGAGACCCAGTACTTC.

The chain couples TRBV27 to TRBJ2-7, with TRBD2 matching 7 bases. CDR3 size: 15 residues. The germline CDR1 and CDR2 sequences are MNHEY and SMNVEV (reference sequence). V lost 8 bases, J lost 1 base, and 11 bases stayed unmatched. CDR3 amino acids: CASRRAGVGSYEQYF. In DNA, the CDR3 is TGTGCCAGCCGTAGGGCGGGAGTGGGTTCCTACGAGCAGTACTTC.

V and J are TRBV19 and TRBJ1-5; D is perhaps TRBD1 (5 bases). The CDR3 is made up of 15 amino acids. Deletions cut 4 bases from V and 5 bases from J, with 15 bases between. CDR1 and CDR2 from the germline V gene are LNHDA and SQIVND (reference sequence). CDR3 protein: CASSTGGTAHQPQHF. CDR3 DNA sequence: TGTGCCAGTAGTACGGGGGGGACTGCTCATCAGCCCCAGCATTTT.